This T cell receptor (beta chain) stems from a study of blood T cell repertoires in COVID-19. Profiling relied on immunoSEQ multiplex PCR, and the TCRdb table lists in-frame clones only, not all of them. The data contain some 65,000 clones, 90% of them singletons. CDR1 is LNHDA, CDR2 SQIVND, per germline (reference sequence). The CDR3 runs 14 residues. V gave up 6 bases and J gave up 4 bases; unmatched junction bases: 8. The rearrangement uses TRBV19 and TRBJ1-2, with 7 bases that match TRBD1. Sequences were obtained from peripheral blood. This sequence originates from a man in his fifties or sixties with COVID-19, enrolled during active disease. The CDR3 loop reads CASRRDSPPYGYTF. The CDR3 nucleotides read TGTGCCAGTAGAAGGGACAGCCCGCCCTATGGCTACACCTTC.